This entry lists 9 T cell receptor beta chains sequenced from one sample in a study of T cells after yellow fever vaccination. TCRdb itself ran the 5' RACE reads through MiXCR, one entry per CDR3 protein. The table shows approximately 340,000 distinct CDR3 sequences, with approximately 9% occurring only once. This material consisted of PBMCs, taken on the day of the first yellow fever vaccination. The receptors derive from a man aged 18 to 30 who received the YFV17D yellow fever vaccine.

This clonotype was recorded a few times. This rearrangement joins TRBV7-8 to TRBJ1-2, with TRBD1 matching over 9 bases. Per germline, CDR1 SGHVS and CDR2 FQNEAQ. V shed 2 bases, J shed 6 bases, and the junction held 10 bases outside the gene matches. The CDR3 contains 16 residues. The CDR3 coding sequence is TGTGCCAGCAGCTTAACCCGGACAGGGGTGGGTAATGGCTACACCTTC. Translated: CASSLTRTGVGNGYTF.

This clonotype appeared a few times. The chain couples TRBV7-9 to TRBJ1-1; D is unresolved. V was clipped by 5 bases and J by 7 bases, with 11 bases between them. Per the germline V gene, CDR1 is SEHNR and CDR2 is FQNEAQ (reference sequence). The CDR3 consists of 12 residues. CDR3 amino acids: CASSPRWDEAFF. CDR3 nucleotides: TGTGCCAGCAGCCCCCGGTGGGATGAAGCTTTCTTT.

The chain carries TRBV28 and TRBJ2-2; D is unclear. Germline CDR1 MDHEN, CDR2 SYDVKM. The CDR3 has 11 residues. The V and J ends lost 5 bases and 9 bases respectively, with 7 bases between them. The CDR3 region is CASSTTRELFF. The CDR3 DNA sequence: TGTGCCAGCAGTACTACGCGGGAGCTGTTTTTT.

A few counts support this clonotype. The CDR3 sequence: CASSQDDWGTGELFF. The CDR3 nucleotides read TGTGCCAGCAGCCAAGATGATTGGGGAACCGGGGAGCTGTTTTTT. V is TRBV3-1 and J is TRBJ2-2; no reliable D call. Germline V lookup: CDR1 LGHDT, CDR2 YNNKEL (reference sequence). The V gene lost 0 bases and the J gene lost 5 bases, with 10 bases spanning the gap. The CDR3 runs 15 residues.

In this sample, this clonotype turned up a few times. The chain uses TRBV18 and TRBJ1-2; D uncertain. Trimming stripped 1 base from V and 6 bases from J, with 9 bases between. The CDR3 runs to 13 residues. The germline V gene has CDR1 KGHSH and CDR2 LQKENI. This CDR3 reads CASSPLGSNGYTF. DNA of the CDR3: TGTGCCAGCTCACCACTTGGTTCAAATGGCTACACCTTC.

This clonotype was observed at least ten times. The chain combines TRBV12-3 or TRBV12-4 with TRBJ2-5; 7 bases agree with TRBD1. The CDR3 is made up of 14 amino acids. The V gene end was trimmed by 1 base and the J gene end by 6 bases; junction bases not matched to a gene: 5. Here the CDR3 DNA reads TGTGCCAGCAGTTTAGGACAGGGTTTACAGACCCAGTACTTC. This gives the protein CASSLGQGLQTQYF.

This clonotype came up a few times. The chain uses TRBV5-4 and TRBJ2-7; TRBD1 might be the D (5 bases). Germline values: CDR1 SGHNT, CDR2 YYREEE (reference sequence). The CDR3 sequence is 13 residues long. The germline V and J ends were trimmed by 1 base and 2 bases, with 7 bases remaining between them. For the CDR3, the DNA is TGTGCCAGCAGCTTGCAGGGTACCTACGAGCAGTACGTC. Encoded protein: CASSLQGTYEQYV.

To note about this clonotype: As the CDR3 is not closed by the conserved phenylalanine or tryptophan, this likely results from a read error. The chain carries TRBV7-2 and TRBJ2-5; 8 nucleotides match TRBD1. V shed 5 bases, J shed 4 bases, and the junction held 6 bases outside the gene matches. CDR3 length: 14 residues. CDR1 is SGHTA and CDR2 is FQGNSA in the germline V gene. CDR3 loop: CASSLPDRVETQYS. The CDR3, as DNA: TGTGCCAGCAGCCTACCGGACAGGGTAGAGACCCAGTACTCC.

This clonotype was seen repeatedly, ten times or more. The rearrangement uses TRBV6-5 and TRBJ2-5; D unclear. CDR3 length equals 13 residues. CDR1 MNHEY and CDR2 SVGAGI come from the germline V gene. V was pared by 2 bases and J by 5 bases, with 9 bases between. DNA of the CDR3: TGTGCCAGCAGTTACGTCAGAACGGAGACCCAGTACTTC. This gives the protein CASSYVRTETQYF.